Each of the 3 T cell receptor beta chains below was sequenced from the same sample in a study of CXCR3-negative and CXCR3-positive naive CD8 T cells. UMI-labeled TRB cDNA libraries were prepared by 5' RACE. TCRdb re-called the 5' RACE reads; every CDR3 protein appears as one record, without DNA. The data include 60,000 or so distinct CDR3 sequences; the top ten clones carry 20% to 25%. Source material: memory CD8+ T cells from blood. The receptors here all came from a human donor in good health. Some clones in this sample may be carry-over from other donors' samples.

The chain is built from TRBV10-3 and TRBJ2-7. The CDR3 has 14 residues. CDR1 and CDR2 from the germline V gene are ENHRY and SYGVKD. CDR3: CAISEPSGTYEQYF.

The V call is TRBV20-1, the J call TRBJ1-1. Per the germline V gene, CDR1 is DFQATT and CDR2 is SNEGSKA (reference sequence). The CDR3 has 13 amino acids. CDR3 sequence reads: CSARERVEPEAFF.

The chain combines TRBV29-1 with TRBJ1-1. The length of the CDR3 is 13 residues. The germline V gene encodes CDR1 SQVTM and CDR2 ANQGSEA. CDR3 amino acids: CSVEKSVNTEAFF.